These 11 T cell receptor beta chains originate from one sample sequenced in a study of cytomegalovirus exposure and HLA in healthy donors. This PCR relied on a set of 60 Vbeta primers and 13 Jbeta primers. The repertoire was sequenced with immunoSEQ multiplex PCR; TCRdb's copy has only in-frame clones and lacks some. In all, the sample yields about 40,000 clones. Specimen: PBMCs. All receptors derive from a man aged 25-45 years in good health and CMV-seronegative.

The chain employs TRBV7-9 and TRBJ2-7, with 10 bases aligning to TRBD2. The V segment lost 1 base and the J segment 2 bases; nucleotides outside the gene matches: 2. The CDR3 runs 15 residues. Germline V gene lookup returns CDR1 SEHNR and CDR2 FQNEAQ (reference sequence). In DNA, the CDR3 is TGTGCCAGCAGCTTAGACCTAGCGGGAGCCTACGAGCAGTACTTC. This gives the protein CASSLDLAGAYEQYF.

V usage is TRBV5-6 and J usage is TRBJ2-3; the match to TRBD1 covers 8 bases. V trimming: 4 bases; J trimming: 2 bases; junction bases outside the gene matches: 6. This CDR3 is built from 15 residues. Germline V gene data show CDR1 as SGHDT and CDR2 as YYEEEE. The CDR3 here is CASSLGTGPTDTQYF. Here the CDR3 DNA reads TGTGCCAGCAGCCTTGGGACAGGACCCACAGATACGCAGTATTTT. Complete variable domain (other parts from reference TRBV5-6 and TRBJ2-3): DAGVTQSPTHLIKTRGQQVTLRCSPKSGHDTVSWYQQALGQGPQFIFQYYEEEERQRGNFPDRFSGHQFPNYSSELNVNALLLGDSALYLCASSLGTGPTDTQYFGPGTRLTVL.

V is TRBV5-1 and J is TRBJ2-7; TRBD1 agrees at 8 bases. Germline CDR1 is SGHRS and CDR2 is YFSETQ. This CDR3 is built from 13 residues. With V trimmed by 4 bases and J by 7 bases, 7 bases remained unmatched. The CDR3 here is CASSPDRGDEQYF. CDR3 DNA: TGCGCCAGCAGCCCCGACAGGGGAGATGAGCAGTACTTC.

The CDR3: CASHRGSLGTDTQYF. CDR3 in DNA: TGTGCCAGTCACAGAGGGAGCCTAGGGACAGATACGCAGTATTTT. The chain uses TRBV19 and TRBJ2-3, with D perhaps TRBD2 (5 bases). Trimming removed 8 bases from V and 3 bases from J, with 18 bases in between. CDR1 is LNHDA, CDR2 SQIVND, per germline (reference sequence). The length of the CDR3 is 15 residues.

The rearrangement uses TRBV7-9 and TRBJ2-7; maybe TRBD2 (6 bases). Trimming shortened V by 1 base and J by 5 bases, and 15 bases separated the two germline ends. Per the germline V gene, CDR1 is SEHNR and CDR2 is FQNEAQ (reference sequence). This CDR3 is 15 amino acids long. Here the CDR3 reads CASSLGAGRSNEQYF. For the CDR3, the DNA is TGTGCCAGCAGCTTAGGTGCGGGGCGTAGTAACGAGCAGTACTTC.

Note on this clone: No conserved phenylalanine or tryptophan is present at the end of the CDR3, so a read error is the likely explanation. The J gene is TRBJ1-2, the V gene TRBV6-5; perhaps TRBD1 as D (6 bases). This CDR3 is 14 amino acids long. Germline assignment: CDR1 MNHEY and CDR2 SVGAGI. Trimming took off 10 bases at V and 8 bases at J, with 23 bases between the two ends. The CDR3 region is CATADQQGRLGYTS. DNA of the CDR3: TGTGCCACCGCGGACCAACAGGGACGCCTGGGCTACACCTCC.

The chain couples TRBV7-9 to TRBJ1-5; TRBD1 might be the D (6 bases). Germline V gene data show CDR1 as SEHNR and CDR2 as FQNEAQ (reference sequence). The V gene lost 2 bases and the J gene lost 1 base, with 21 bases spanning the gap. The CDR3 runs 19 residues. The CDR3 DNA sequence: TGTGCCAGCAGCTTACCAACCTCGGCAGGGGAGAGCAGCAATCAGCCCCAGCATTTT. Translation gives CASSLPTSAGESSNQPQHF. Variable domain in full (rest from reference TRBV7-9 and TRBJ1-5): DTGVSQNPRHKITKRGQNVTFRCDPISEHNRLYWYRQTLGQGPEFLTYFQNEAQLEKSRLLSDRFSAERPKGSFSTLEIQRTEQGDSAMYLCASSLPTSAGESSNQPQHFGDGTRLSIL.

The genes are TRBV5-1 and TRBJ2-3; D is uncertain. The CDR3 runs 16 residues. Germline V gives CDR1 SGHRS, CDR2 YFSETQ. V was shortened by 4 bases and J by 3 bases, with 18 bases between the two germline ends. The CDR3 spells CASSPPLERRTDTQYF. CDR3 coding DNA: TGCGCCAGCAGCCCCCCGTTAGAGCGACGAACAGATACGCAGTATTTT.

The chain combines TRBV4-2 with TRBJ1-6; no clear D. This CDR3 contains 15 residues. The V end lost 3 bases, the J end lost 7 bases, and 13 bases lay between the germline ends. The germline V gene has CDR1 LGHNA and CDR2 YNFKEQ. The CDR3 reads CASSQPTEPNSPLHF. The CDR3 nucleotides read TGTGCCAGCAGCCAGCCCACAGAGCCCAATTCACCCCTCCACTTT.

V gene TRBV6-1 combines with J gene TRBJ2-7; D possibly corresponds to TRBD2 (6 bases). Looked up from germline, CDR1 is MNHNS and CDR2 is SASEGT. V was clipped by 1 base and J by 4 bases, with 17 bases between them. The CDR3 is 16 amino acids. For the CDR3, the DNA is TGTGCCAGCAGTGAAGGGGCTATGGGGGGTATATACGAGCAGTACTTC. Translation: CASSEGAMGGIYEQYF.

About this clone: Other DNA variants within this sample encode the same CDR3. The CDR3: CASSDRGSPLHF. The CDR3 DNA follows: TGTGCCAGCAGCGACAGGGGTTCACCCCTCCACTTT. The chain uses TRBV25-1 and TRBJ1-6, with 8 bases matching TRBD1. Germline CDR1 is MGHDK and CDR2 is SYGVNS. The V and J ends lost 6 bases and 9 bases, in that order; junction bases with no gene match: 1. The CDR3 has 12 amino acids. The entire variable domain, with the rest obtained from reference TRBV25-1 and TRBJ1-6, is as follows: EADIYQTPRYLVIGTGKKITLECSQTMGHDKMYWYQQDPGMELHLIHYSYGVNSTEKGDLSSESTVSRIRTEHFPLTLESARPSHTSQYLCASSDRGSPLHFGNGTRLTVT.